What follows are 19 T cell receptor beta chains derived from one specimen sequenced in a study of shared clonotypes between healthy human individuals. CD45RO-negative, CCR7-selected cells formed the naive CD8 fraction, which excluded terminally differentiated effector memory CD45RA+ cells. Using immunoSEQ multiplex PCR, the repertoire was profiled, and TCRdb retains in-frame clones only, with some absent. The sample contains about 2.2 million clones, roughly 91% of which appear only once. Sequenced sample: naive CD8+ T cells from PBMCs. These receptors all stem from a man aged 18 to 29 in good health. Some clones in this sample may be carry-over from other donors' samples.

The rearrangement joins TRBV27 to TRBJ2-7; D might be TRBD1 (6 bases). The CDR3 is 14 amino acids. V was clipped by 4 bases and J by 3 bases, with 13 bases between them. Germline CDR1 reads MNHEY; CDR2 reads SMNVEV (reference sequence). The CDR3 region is CASSSQDSLYEQYF. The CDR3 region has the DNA TGTGCCAGCAGTTCCCAGGACAGCCTCTACGAGCAGTACTTC.

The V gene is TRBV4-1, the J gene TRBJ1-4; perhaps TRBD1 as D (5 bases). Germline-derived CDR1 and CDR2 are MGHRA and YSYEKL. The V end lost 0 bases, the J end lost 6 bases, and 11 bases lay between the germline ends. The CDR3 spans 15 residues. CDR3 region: CASSQEGTMDEKLFF. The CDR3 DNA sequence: TGCGCCAGCAGCCAAGAAGGGACTATGGATGAAAAACTGTTTTTT.

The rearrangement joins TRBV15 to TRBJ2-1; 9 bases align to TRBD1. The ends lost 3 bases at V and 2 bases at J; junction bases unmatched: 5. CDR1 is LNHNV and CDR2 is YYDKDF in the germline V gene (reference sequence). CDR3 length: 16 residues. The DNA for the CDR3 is TGTGCCACCAGCAGGGGGCGGACAGGGGCCTACAATGAGCAGTTCTTC. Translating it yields CATSRGRTGAYNEQFF.

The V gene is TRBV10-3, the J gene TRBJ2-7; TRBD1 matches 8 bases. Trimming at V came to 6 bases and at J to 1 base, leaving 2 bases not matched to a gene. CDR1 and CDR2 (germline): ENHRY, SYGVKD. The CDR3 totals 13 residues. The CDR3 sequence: CAIRGQVSYEQYF. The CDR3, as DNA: TGTGCCATCAGGGGACAGGTTTCCTACGAGCAGTACTTC.

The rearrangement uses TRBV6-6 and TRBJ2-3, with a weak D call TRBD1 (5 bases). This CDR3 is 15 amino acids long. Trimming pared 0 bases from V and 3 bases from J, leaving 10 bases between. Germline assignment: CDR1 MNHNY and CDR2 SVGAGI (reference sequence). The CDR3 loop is CASSYSRKGTDTQYF. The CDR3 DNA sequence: TGTGCCAGCAGTTACTCAAGGAAGGGGACAGATACGCAGTATTTT.

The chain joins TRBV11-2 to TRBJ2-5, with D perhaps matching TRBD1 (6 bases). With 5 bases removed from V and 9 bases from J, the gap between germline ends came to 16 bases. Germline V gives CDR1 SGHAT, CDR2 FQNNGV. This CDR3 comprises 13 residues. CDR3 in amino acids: CASSPGQIGAQYF. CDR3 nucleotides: TGTGCCAGCAGCCCCGGACAGATAGGGGCCCAGTACTTC.

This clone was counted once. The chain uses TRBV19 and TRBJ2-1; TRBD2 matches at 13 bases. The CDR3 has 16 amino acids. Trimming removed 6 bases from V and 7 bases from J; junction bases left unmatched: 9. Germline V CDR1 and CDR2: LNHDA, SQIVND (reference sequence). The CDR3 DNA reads TGTGCCAGTAGCAGGACTAGCGGGGGACTACGGAATGAGCAGTTCTTC. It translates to CASSRTSGGLRNEQFF.

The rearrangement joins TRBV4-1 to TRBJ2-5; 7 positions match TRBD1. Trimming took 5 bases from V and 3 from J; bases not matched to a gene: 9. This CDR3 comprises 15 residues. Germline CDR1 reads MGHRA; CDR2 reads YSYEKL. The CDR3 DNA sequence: TGCGCCAGCAGCAAAGGGACAGCGTCGGAAGAGACCCAGTACTTC. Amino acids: CASSKGTASEETQYF.

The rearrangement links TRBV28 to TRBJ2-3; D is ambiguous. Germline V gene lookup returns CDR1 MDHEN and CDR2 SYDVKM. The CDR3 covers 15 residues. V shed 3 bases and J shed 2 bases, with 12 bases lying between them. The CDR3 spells CASSFADPFTDTQYF. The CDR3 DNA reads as TGTGCCAGCAGTTTCGCCGACCCTTTCACAGATACGCAGTATTTT.

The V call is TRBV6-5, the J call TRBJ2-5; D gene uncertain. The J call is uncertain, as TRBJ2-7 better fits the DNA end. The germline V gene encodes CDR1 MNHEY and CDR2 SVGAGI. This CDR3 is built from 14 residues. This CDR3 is CASSYTAVFYEQYF. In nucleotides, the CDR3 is TGTGCCAGCAGTTACACCGCGGTGTTCTACGAGCAGTACTTC.

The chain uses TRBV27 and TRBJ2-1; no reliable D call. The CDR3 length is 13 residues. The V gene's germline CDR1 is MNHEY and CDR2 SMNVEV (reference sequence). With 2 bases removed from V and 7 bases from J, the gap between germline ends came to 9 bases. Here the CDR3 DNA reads TGTGCCAGCAGTTTAGGTCCAGTTAATGAGCAGTTCTTC. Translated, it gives CASSLGPVNEQFF.

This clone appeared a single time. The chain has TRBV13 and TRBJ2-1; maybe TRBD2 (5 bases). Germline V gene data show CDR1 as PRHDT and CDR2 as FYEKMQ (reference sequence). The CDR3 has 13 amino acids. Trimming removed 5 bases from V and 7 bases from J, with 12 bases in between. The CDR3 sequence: CASSPPGRNEQFF. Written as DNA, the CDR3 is TGTGCCAGCAGCCCACCGGGGAGAAATGAGCAGTTCTTC.

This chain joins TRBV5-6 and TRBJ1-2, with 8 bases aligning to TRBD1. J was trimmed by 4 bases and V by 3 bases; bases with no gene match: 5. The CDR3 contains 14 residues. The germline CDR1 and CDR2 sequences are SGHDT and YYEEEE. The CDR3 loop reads CASSSGGGTYGYTF. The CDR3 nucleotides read TGTGCCAGCAGCTCAGGGGGCGGGACCTATGGCTACACCTTC.

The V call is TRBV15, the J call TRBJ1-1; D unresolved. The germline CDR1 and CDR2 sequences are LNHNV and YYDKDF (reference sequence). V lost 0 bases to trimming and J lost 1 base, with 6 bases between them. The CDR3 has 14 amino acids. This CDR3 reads CATSRDRRNTEAFF. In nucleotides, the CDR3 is TGTGCCACCAGCAGAGACAGGAGGAACACTGAAGCTTTCTTT.

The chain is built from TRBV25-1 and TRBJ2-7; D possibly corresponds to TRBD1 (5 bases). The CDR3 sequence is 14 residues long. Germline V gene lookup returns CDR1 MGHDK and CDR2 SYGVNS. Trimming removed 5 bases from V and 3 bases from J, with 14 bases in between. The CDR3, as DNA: TGTGCCAGCAGTACGCGAAATAGGGGCTACGAGCAGTACTTC. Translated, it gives CASSTRNRGYEQYF.

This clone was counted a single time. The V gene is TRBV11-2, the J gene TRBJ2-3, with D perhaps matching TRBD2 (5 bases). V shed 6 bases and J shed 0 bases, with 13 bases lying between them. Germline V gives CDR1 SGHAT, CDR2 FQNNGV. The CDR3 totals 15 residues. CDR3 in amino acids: CASSRSGGSTDTQYF. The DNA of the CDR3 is TGTGCCAGCAGTCGTTCGGGCGGGAGCACAGATACGCAGTATTTT.

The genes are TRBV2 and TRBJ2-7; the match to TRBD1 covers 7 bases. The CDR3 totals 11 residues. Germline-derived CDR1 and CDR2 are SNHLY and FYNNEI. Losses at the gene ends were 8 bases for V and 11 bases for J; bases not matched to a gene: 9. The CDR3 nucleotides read TGTGCCAGCTCGGCGGACAGGCGTGAGTACTTC. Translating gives CASSADRREYF.

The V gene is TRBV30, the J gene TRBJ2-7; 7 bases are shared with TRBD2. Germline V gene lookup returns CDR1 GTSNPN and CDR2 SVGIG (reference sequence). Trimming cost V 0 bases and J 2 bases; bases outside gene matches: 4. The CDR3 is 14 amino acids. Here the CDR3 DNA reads TGTGCCTGGAGTGTACGGGCGGGAGCCTACGAGCAGTACTTC. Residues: CAWSVRAGAYEQYF.

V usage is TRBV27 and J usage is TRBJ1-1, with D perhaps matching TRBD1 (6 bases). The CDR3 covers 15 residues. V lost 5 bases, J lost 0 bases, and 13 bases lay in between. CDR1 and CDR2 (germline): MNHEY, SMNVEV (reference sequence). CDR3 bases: TGTGCCAGCAGTGTCTTAACAGGGTTGAACACTGAAGCTTTCTTT. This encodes CASSVLTGLNTEAFF.